These T cell receptor beta chains were read from a single sample in a study of T cells of healthy individuals. TCRdb passed the 5' RACE reads through MiXCR, listing each CDR3 protein once. The sample lists tens of thousands of distinct CDR3 sequences; 15% to 20% were seen once. All receptors come from a human donor in good health. CDR3s include the opening cysteine and the closing phenylalanine or tryptophan. A D gene is named only where the DNA matches it firmly. A row's size may be missing; if present it is once, few, many or a size class.

j_gene | v_gene | d_gene | abundance | CDR3nt | CDR3aa
TRBJ2-1 | TRBV7-9 | TRBD2 | many | TGTGCCAGCAGGCCTACTAGCGGGAGTCACAATGAGCAGTTCTTC | CASRPTSGSHNEQFF
TRBJ2-7 | TRBV9 | TRBD2 | many | TGTGCCAGCAGCGTATGGGGGAGCGGGGACGAGCAGTACTTC | CASSVWGSGDEQYF
TRBJ1-2 | TRBV29-1 | NA | NA | TGCAGCGTCGGTGTAGGAATAAGGAACTATGGCTACACCTTC | CSVGVGIRNYGYTF
TRBJ2-3 | TRBV2 | NA | NA | TGTGCCACCCGTTACACAGATACGCAGTATTTT | CATRYTDTQYF
TRBJ1-3 | TRBV11-1 | NA | few | TGTGCCAGCAGCTTGGGCCTCTCTGGAAACACCATATATTTT | CASSLGLSGNTIYF
TRBJ2-3 | TRBV9 | TRBD1 | many | TGTGCCAGCAAAGGGACAGGGGAAAGCACAGATACGCAGTATTTT | CASKGTGESTDTQYF
TRBJ1-3 | TRBV7-3 | NA | NA | TGTGCCAGCAAGAGTTCGAGCTCTGGAAACACCATATATTTT | CASKSSSSGNTIYF
TRBJ2-7 | TRBV3-1 | NA | many | TGTGCCAGCAGCCAAGATGGGTCGATCTACGAGCAGTACTTC | CASSQDGSIYEQYF
TRBJ1-6 | TRBV7-9 | NA | NA | TGTGCCAGCAGCTTAGCGCAGGCGTTATCACCCCTCCACTTT | CASSLAQALSPLHF
TRBJ2-3 | TRBV27 | NA | NA | TGTGCCAGCAGTTTATCGGGGCTAGGAGATACGCAGTATTTT | CASSLSGLGDTQYF
TRBJ2-7 | TRBV7-9 | NA | medium-sized | TGTGCCAGCAGCCGGGAAACGGACGGATCCTATCCGTACTTC | CASSRETDGSYPYF
TRBJ2-1 | TRBV12-3/TRBV12-4 | NA | many | TGTGCCAGCAGTCGGGTATTGGATCCTAAATCTGAGCAGTTCTTC | CASSRVLDPKSEQFF
TRBJ1-2 | TRBV27 | NA | few | TGTGCCAGCAGTTTTCTACCGACAGCTGGCTACACCTTC | CASSFLPTAGYTF
TRBJ2-2 | TRBV30 | TRBD1 | NA | TGTGCCTGGGTTGGGGGGTTAGGGACAGGGGGAATTCCGAACACCGGGGAGCTGTTTTTT | CAWVGGLGTGGIPNTGELFF
TRBJ2-7 | TRBV5-4 | NA | many | TGTGCCAGCAGAGTTGGACCTGAGCAGTACTTC | CASRVGPEQYF
TRBJ2-1 | TRBV15 | TRBD1 | many | TGTGCCACCAGCAGAGATGGGACAGGGTTCGATGAGCAGTTCTTC | CATSRDGTGFDEQFF
TRBJ2-3 | TRBV11-2 | NA | NA | TGTGCCAGCAGCTTGGTTACCTGGGATACGCAGTATTTT | CASSLVTWDTQYF
TRBJ1-1 | TRBV5-1 | TRBD1 | NA | TGCGCCAGCAGCCAAACAGGGGTTTCAGAAGCTTTCTTT | CASSQTGVSEAFF